These 32 T cell receptor beta chains were all obtained from the same sample, sequenced in a study of blood T cell repertoires in COVID-19. Repertoires were generated with immunoSEQ multiplex PCR, while TCRdb's copy carries only in-frame clones and drops some. The data hold about 36,000 clones, with around 89% observed a single time. Sequencing was performed on peripheral blood. These receptors were taken from a man in his sixties with active or convalescent COVID-19.

V gene TRBV18 combines with J gene TRBJ2-3, with TRBD2 matching over 14 bases. CDR1 and CDR2 (germline): KGHSH, LQKENI. V shed 3 bases, J shed 3 bases, and the junction held 5 bases outside the gene matches. This CDR3 is 17 amino acids long. The CDR3 spells CASSPGTSGSGTDTQYF. CDR3 in DNA: TGTGCCAGCTCACCCGGGACTAGCGGGAGTGGGACAGATACGCAGTATTTT.

The V gene is TRBV13, the J gene TRBJ2-7, with 13 bases lining up with TRBD2. Germline loops: CDR1 PRHDT, CDR2 FYEKMQ (reference sequence). V trimming: 5 bases; J trimming: 4 bases; junction bases outside the gene matches: 8. The CDR3 covers 16 residues. CDR3 protein: CASSIRTSGSVYEQYF. CDR3 nucleotide sequence: TGTGCCAGCAGCATACGGACTAGCGGGAGTGTGTACGAGCAGTACTTC.

This rearrangement joins TRBV29-1 to TRBJ2-5; 8 bases are shared with TRBD1. The V segment lost 2 bases and the J segment 5 bases; nucleotides outside the gene matches: 10. The germline V gene encodes CDR1 SQVTM and CDR2 ANQGSEA. The length of the CDR3 is 15 residues. CDR3 bases: TGCAGCGTTGAAAGGCGGACAGGGTTTGGGGAGACCCAGTACTTC. Protein: CSVERRTGFGETQYF.

This chain links TRBV2 with TRBJ2-2, with TRBD2 matching over 7 bases. Trimming at V came to 4 bases and at J to 4 bases, leaving 12 bases not matched to a gene. The CDR3 covers 17 residues. Germline assignment: CDR1 SNHLY and CDR2 FYNNEI. CDR3 sequence (DNA): TGTGCCAGCAGTGCCTCGCCCGGGACTACACCCACCGGGGAGCTGTTTTTT. Protein product: CASSASPGTTPTGELFF.

This clone was seen a few times. The rearrangement uses TRBV21-1 and TRBJ2-2; TRBD2, the table's D call, lacks a check against the DNA. TRBV21-1 represents a pseudogene. This CDR3 has 16 amino acids. CDR3 DNA: TGTGCCAGCAGCAACTGGGGGAGGGCGAACACCGGGGAGCTGTTTTTT. This sequence encodes CASSNWGRANTGELFF.

The chain links TRBV12-3 or TRBV12-4 to TRBJ1-4, with D possibly being TRBD1 (5 bases). This CDR3 has 13 residues. Between the trimmed V and J ends, which lost 4 bases and 7 bases, there was a span of 10 bases. CDR3 in amino acids: CASSSSRGEKLFF. DNA of the CDR3: TGTGCCAGCAGTTCCTCAAGGGGTGAAAAACTGTTTTTT.

The V gene is TRBV7-8, the J gene TRBJ2-7; D is perhaps TRBD1 (5 bases). CDR3 length: 13 residues. Trimming took 9 bases from V and 3 from J, leaving 15 bases between them. Germline CDR1 is SGHVS and CDR2 is FQNEAQ. The CDR3 DNA is TGTGCCAGTTCCGTGACAGCGATCTACGAGCAGTACTTC. This encodes CASSVTAIYEQYF.

This clone was seen only once. The V gene is TRBV3-1 (or the pseudogene TRBV3-2), the J gene TRBJ2-1; D perhaps matches TRBD2 (5 bases). CDR1 and CDR2 from the germline V gene are LGHDT and YNNKEL (reference sequence). V lost 4 bases and J lost 14, with 18 bases in between. There are 13 residues in the CDR3. CDR3 amino acids: CASSPAGLADKFF. The CDR3 DNA sequence: TGTGCCAGCAGCCCCGCAGGACTGGCGGATAAGTTCTTC.

The chain has TRBV7-6 and TRBJ2-3, with D perhaps matching TRBD2 (6 bases). The CDR3 covers 15 residues. With 1 base removed from V and 6 bases from J, the gap between germline ends came to 14 bases. The germline CDR1 and CDR2 sequences are SGHVS and FNYEAQ. As DNA, the CDR3 is TGTGCCAGCAGCTTAGGACTAGGGAGAACCGATACGCAGTATTTT. It codes for CASSLGLGRTDTQYF.

V usage is TRBV29-1 and J usage is TRBJ1-2, with a weak D call TRBD1 (5 bases). The length of the CDR3 is 11 residues. V was cut by 4 bases and J by 4 bases, with 7 bases left in between. Per the germline V gene, CDR1 is SQVTM and CDR2 is ANQGSEA. CDR3 sequence: CSVGDSYGYTF. The CDR3 DNA follows: TGCAGCGTTGGTGACAGCTATGGCTACACCTTC. The variable domain in full, completed from reference TRBV29-1 and TRBJ1-2, reads SAVISQKPSRDICQRGTSLTIQCQVDSQVTMMFWYRQQPGQSLTLIATANQGSEATYESGFVIDKFPISRPNLTFSTLTVSNMSPEDSSIYLCSVGDSYGYTFGSGTRLTVV.

The chain carries TRBV11-2 and TRBJ2-1, with TRBD2 matching over 8 bases. Per germline, CDR1 SGHAT and CDR2 FQNNGV. V gave up 1 base and J gave up 1 base; unmatched junction bases: 3. This CDR3 is 16 amino acids long. DNA for the CDR3: TGTGCCAGCAGCTTAGCGGGGGGGAGTTCCTACAATGAGCAGTTCTTC. Amino acids: CASSLAGGSSYNEQFF.

J is TRBJ2-1 and V is TRBV3-1 (or the pseudogene TRBV3-2); no clear D gene. This CDR3 has 16 residues. Germline values: CDR1 LGHDT, CDR2 YNNKEL (reference sequence). V shed 0 bases and J shed 4 bases, with 13 bases lying between them. The CDR3 nucleotides are TGTGCCAGCAGCCAAGAAATTATGACACGATACAATGAGCAGTTCTTC. Its protein product is CASSQEIMTRYNEQFF.

The chain combines TRBV30 with TRBJ2-7, with 10 bases that match TRBD2. Germline CDR1 reads GTSNPN; CDR2 reads SVGIG (reference sequence). The CDR3 totals 16 residues. The junction had 14 bases not matched to a gene; V was cut back by 2 bases and J by 7 bases. CDR3 sequence reads: CAWSRRLAGAVQEQYF. DNA of the CDR3: TGTGCCTGGAGTCGCCGGCTAGCGGGAGCGGTACAGGAGCAGTACTTC.

The V and J genes are TRBV7-6 and TRBJ2-3; 12 bases are shared with TRBD2. CDR1 and CDR2 (germline): SGHVS, FNYEAQ. After removal of 2 bases from V and 5 bases from J, the junction contained 8 bases not matched to a gene. The CDR3 covers 17 residues. The CDR3 spells CASSLWASGRGIDTQYF. The CDR3 nucleotides are TGTGCCAGCAGCTTATGGGCTAGCGGGAGGGGGATAGATACGCAGTATTTT.

This clone showed up just once. The gene calls are TRBV10-3 and TRBJ2-1, with TRBD2 matching 12 bases. V lost 10 bases, J lost 6 bases, and 13 bases stayed unmatched. This CDR3 region has 16 residues. Per germline, CDR1 ENHRY and CDR2 SYGVKD. CDR3 sequence (DNA): TGTGCCACCGCTAGCGGGAGGGCCGGAATCGTCAATGAGCAGTTCTTC. Its translation: CATASGRAGIVNEQFF.

The CDR3 here is CASGLAQKLSSGREAGELFF. In nucleotides, the CDR3 is TGTGCTAGTGGTTTGGCCCAAAAACTTTCTAGCGGGAGAGAGGCCGGGGAGCTGTTTTTT. The chain has TRBV12-5 and TRBJ2-2, with TRBD2 matching 10 bases. The germline gives CDR1 LGHNT, CDR2 FRNRAP. This CDR3 region has 20 residues. V trimming: 1 base; J trimming: 6 bases; junction bases outside the gene matches: 17. The whole variable domain, filled in from reference TRBV12-5 and TRBJ2-2, reads DARVTQTPRHKVTEMGQEVTMRCQPILGHNTVFWYRQTMMQGLELLAYFRNRAPLDDSGMPKDRFSAEMPDATLATLKIQPSEPRDSAVYFCASGLAQKLSSGREAGELFFGEGSRLTVL.

V usage is TRBV6-6 and J usage is TRBJ2-2, with D hard to call. The CDR3 totals 16 residues. Looked up from germline, CDR1 is MNHNY and CDR2 is SVGAGI (reference sequence). The V end lost 9 bases, the J end lost 0 bases, and 17 bases lay between the germline ends. The CDR3 loop is CASPRPPSSNTGELFF. For the CDR3, the DNA is TGTGCCAGTCCTAGACCCCCATCCTCGAACACCGGGGAGCTGTTTTTT.

The rearrangement links TRBV19 to TRBJ2-2; the D gene is possibly TRBD2 (7 bases). Per germline, CDR1 LNHDA and CDR2 SQIVND (reference sequence). The CDR3 has 16 residues. V lost 4 bases and J 5 bases, leaving 17 bases between the germline ends. The CDR3 sequence is CASSTPWGGQTGELFF. The CDR3 DNA reads as TGTGCCAGTAGTACCCCGTGGGGGGGGCAGACCGGGGAGCTGTTTTTT.

This chain uses TRBV6-2 or TRBV6-3 with TRBJ2-5, with 7 bases fitting TRBD1. CDR3 size: 16 residues. Germline-derived CDR1 and CDR2 are MNHEY and SVGEGT. J was trimmed by 5 bases and V by 5 bases; bases with no gene match: 14. CDR3 coding DNA: TGTGCCAGCAGTCACTACTCGGGACAGACCAGGGAGACCCAGTACTTC. Residues: CASSHYSGQTRETQYF.

The chain carries TRBV5-1 and TRBJ2-7; 8 nucleotides agree with TRBD1. CDR3 size: 15 residues. Germline CDR1 reads SGHRS; CDR2 reads YFSETQ. Trimming removed 2 bases from V and 3 bases from J; junction bases left unmatched: 7. The CDR3 nucleotides are TGCGCCAGCAGCTTTTCGCGACAGGGGTACTACGAGCAGTACTTC. It encodes CASSFSRQGYYEQYF. Full variable domain (outside the CDR3, taken from reference TRBV5-1 and TRBJ2-7): KAGVTQTPRYLIKTRGQQVTLSCSPISGHRSVSWYQQTPGQGLQFLFEYFSETQRNKGNFPGRFSGRQFSNSRSEMNVSTLELGDSALYLCASSFSRQGYYEQYFGPGTRLTVT.

The rearrangement joins TRBV14 to TRBJ2-7; D possibly corresponds to TRBD1 (5 bases). The CDR3 extends over 13 amino acids. Germline lookup yields CDR1 SGHDN and CDR2 FVKESK. The V end lost 2 bases, the J end lost 9 bases, and 14 bases lay between the germline ends. The CDR3 region has the DNA TGTGCCAGCAGCCAAAAACAGGCTGGCCCGCAGTACTTC. Its translation is CASSQKQAGPQYF.

This sequence joins TRBV7-2 and TRBJ1-1; 8 nucleotides match TRBD1. Trimming took 5 bases from V and 7 from J; bases not matched to a gene: 6. There are 13 residues in the CDR3. In germline, CDR1 is SGHTA, CDR2 FQGNSA. This CDR3 is CASSTDRGYEAFF. The CDR3 DNA is TGTGCCAGCAGCACAGACAGGGGTTATGAAGCTTTCTTT.

This clone was seen only once. This sequence joins TRBV24-1 and TRBJ2-2; 11 bases fit TRBD2. The CDR3 spans 16 residues. Trimming took 3 bases from V and 13 from J; bases not matched to a gene: 12. Germline V gene sequence: CDR1 KGHDR, CDR2 SFDVKD. CDR3 sequence (DNA): TGTGCCACCAGTGATCCATCCGGGACTAGCGGTCCGCGGCTGTTTTTT. Translating gives CATSDPSGTSGPRLFF.

This chain connects TRBV19 to TRBJ2-1; D is possibly TRBD1 (6 bases). Trimming removed 6 bases at V and 1 base at J, with 13 bases between. The CDR3 is 15 residues long. Per the germline V gene, CDR1 is LNHDA and CDR2 is SQIVND (reference sequence). The CDR3 DNA sequence: TGTGCCAGTAGCGTTGACAGGAGTTCCTACAATGAGCAGTTCTTC. Translating gives CASSVDRSSYNEQFF.

The chain combines TRBV6-5 with TRBJ2-2; no definite D call. This CDR3 spans 16 amino acids. CDR1 is MNHEY, CDR2 SVGAGI, per germline. Trimming took 0 bases from V and 0 from J, leaving 8 bases between them. The CDR3 region has the DNA TGTGCCAGCAGTTACTCGTTCGTCTCGAACACCGGGGAGCTGTTTTTT. This translates into CASSYSFVSNTGELFF.

In this sample, this clone turned up a few times. Additional DNA sequences in this sample encode the identical CDR3. J is TRBJ2-1 and V is TRBV10-3, with 7 bases lining up with TRBD2. The CDR3 is 15 amino acids. The V and J ends lost 2 bases and 0 bases, in that order; junction bases with no gene match: 1. Germline loops: CDR1 ENHRY, CDR2 SYGVKD. The CDR3 DNA is TGTGCCATCAGTGAGCGGACTAGCTCCTACAATGAGCAGTTCTTC. Encoded protein: CAISERTSSYNEQFF.

The chain has TRBV15 and TRBJ1-3; maybe TRBD1 (6 bases). Trimming removed 1 base at V and 4 bases at J, with 11 bases between. Per germline, CDR1 LNHNV and CDR2 YYDKDF (reference sequence). This CDR3 contains 15 residues. CDR3 loop: CATSRGQVDGNTIYF. The CDR3 nucleotides read TGTGCCACCAGCAGAGGACAGGTAGACGGAAACACCATATATTTT.

V usage is TRBV10-3 and J usage is TRBJ1-2, with TRBD1 identical over 9 bases. V lost 6 bases, J lost 2 bases, and 4 bases stayed unmatched. Germline CDR1 and CDR2: ENHRY and SYGVKD. The CDR3 is 14 amino acids. The DNA for the CDR3 is TGTGCCATCAGCCGGGACAGGGAGAACTATGGCTACACCTTC. It translates to CAISRDRENYGYTF.

This clone has a handful of counts. This rearrangement joins TRBV4-1 to TRBJ1-4; D may be TRBD1 (5 bases). Trimming stripped 4 bases from V and 4 bases from J, with 7 bases between. Germline CDR1 and CDR2: MGHRA and YSYEKL. The CDR3 sequence is 13 residues long. CDR3 DNA sequence: TGCGCCAGCAGCCGACAGTTTAATGAAAAACTGTTTTTT. Amino acids: CASSRQFNEKLFF.

J is TRBJ2-7 and V is TRBV3-1 (or the pseudogene TRBV3-2); tentatively, D is TRBD1 (6 bases). The CDR3 loop spans 14 amino acids. Germline V gene sequence: CDR1 LGHDT, CDR2 YNNKEL (reference sequence). V lost 4 bases to trimming and J lost 0 bases, with 10 bases between them. The CDR3 nucleotides read TGTGCCAGCAGCCTTACAGGGAGCTCCTACGAGCAGTACTTC. It codes for CASSLTGSSYEQYF.

This chain uses TRBV3-1 (or the pseudogene TRBV3-2) with TRBJ2-7; a weak D match, TRBD1 (5 bases). Trimming pared 0 bases from V and 4 bases from J, leaving 13 bases between. The CDR3 totals 15 residues. Germline CDR1 and CDR2: LGHDT and YNNKEL (reference sequence). CDR3 DNA sequence: TGTGCCAGCAGCCAAGAGGTATCACAGGCGTACGAGCAGTACTTC. Protein: CASSQEVSQAYEQYF.

This clone was detected only once. The J gene is TRBJ2-1, the V gene TRBV7-9; weak D call: TRBD2 (6 bases). The CDR3 length is 11 residues. Germline CDR1 and CDR2: SEHNR and FQNEAQ (reference sequence). The ends were cut back, 10 bases at V and 12 bases at J, with 16 bases in the middle. CDR3 sequence: CATLGGVGQFF. The CDR3 DNA reads TGTGCCACCTTAGGAGGGGTTGGGCAGTTCTTC.